The next 31 T cell receptor beta chains were all read from a single sample in a study of blood T cell repertoires in COVID-19. Assay: immunoSEQ multiplex PCR; the TCRdb copy retains only in-frame clones and omits some. This table holds 350,000 to 450,000 clones, approximately 92% found once. Sequencing input: PBMCs or T cells enriched from blood (not recorded which). The receptors were sampled from a man younger than 40 who had recovered from COVID-19.

The V gene is TRBV4-1, the J gene TRBJ2-7, with 7 bases aligning to TRBD1. The trim removed 1 base at V and 3 bases at J, leaving 6 bases unmatched. Germline V gene sequence: CDR1 MGHRA, CDR2 YSYEKL. The CDR3 sequence is 15 residues long. The DNA of the CDR3 is TGCGCCAGCAGCCAAGGACAGGGTGGAAACTACGAGCAGTACTTC. Protein sequence: CASSQGQGGNYEQYF.

The J gene is TRBJ1-2, the V gene TRBV19, with 7 positions matching TRBD1. Germline V CDR1 and CDR2: LNHDA, SQIVND (reference sequence). This CDR3 region has 15 residues. Trimming cost V 3 bases and J 8 bases; bases outside gene matches: 12. The CDR3 reads CASSMMDRPSRGYTF. Written as DNA, the CDR3 is TGTGCCAGTAGTATGATGGACAGGCCGAGTAGGGGCTACACCTTC.

This clone was picked up one time. This chain links TRBV30 with TRBJ1-3; TRBD1 is a possible D gene (6 bases). The CDR3 consists of 14 residues. Trimming removed 5 bases from V and 0 bases from J, with 11 bases in between. Germline loops: CDR1 GTSNPN, CDR2 SVGIG (reference sequence). The DNA for the CDR3 is TGTGCCTGGGCGGACAGAAACTCTGGAAACACCATATATTTT. This encodes CAWADRNSGNTIYF. The variable domain in full, with the rest retrieved from reference TRBV30 and TRBJ1-3, is SQTIHQWPATLVQPVGSPLSLECTVEGTSNPNLYWYRQAAGRGLQLLFYSVGIGQISSEVPQNLSASRPQDRQFILSSKKLLLSDSGFYLCAWADRNSGNTIYFGEGSWLTVV.

CDR3 region: CASNPARGTGGFPLNQPQHF. The DNA of the CDR3 is TGTGCCAGCAACCCGGCCCGAGGTACAGGGGGCTTTCCCCTCAATCAGCCCCAGCATTTT. This chain joins TRBV11-3 and TRBJ1-5; TRBD1 aligns across 9 bases. Germline CDR1 SGHNT, CDR2 YENEEA. V trimming: 7 bases; J trimming: 3 bases; junction bases outside the gene matches: 22. CDR3 length equals 20 residues.

On this clone itself: At one of its ends the junction is not consistent with the germline gene, which may arise from a read error. The rearrangement joins TRBV7-7 to TRBJ2-4; 8 nucleotides line up with TRBD1. This CDR3 is built from 15 residues. Germline-derived CDR1 and CDR2 are SSHAT and FNYEAQ (reference sequence). DNA for the CDR3: TGTGCTAGCAGCCCAGGGGGCCGAGGAATGGACATTCAGTACTTC. The encoded protein is CASSPGGRGMDIQYF.

The chain joins TRBV7-3 to TRBJ2-1; 14 nucleotides agree with TRBD2. CDR1 and CDR2 (germline): SGHTA, FQGTGA. The CDR3 runs 17 residues. Trimming at V came to 6 bases and at J to 2 bases, leaving 6 bases not matched to a gene. The DNA for the CDR3 is TGTGCCAGCAGTCTCGGACTAGCGGGAGGACCCTACAATGAGCAGTTCTTC. Encoded protein: CASSLGLAGGPYNEQFF.

The chain carries TRBV10-3 and TRBJ1-5; 7 bases fit TRBD1. With 0 bases clipped from V and 7 bases from J, the junction kept 6 bases outside the gene matches. There are 15 residues in the CDR3. CDR1 and CDR2 from the germline V gene are ENHRY and SYGVKD. As DNA, the CDR3 is TGTGCCATCAGTGAGTCTGGGTCAGGGGGACAGCCCCAGCATTTT. It is translated as CAISESGSGGQPQHF.

This chain uses TRBV27 with TRBJ2-1; 10 bases line up with TRBD2. J gave up 4 bases and V 2 bases, and 2 bases lay outside the gene matches. Germline values: CDR1 MNHEY, CDR2 SMNVEV (reference sequence). The CDR3 loop spans 15 amino acids. CDR3 bases: TGTGCCAGCAGTTTACTAGCGGGAGTGTACAATGAGCAGTTCTTC. The encoded protein is CASSLLAGVYNEQFF.

In this sample, this clone turned up many times. The chain recombines TRBV30 with TRBJ1-5; D is ambiguous. The V end lost 0 bases, the J end lost 7 bases, and 13 bases lay between the germline ends. Germline CDR1 GTSNPN, CDR2 SVGIG (reference sequence). The CDR3 spans 14 residues. The DNA for the CDR3 is TGTGCCTGGAGTGTCGAGGTCGGGAGGCAGCCCCAGCATTTT. Translating gives CAWSVEVGRQPQHF.

The rearrangement joins TRBV19 to TRBJ2-2, with D uncertain. Trimming shortened V by 7 bases and J by 2 bases, and 14 bases separated the two germline ends. Germline lookup yields CDR1 LNHDA and CDR2 SQIVND (reference sequence). The CDR3 contains 15 residues. CDR3 region: CASTRGGYNTGELFF. The CDR3 DNA reads as TGTGCCAGTACCCGCGGCGGTTATAACACCGGGGAGCTGTTTTTT.

This chain connects TRBV10-2 to TRBJ1-1, with D unresolved. Germline V lookup: CDR1 WSHSY, CDR2 SAAADI. CDR3 length: 14 amino acids. V lost 1 base and J lost 6, with 12 bases in between. The CDR3 here is CASSELDEQPEAFF. The CDR3 DNA sequence: TGCGCCAGCAGTGAGTTAGATGAGCAACCTGAAGCTTTCTTT.

The rearrangement joins TRBV10-3 to TRBJ2-2; possible D gene TRBD2, 6 bases. Deletions cut 6 bases from V and 0 bases from J, with 8 bases between. Germline CDR1 reads ENHRY; CDR2 reads SYGVKD. The CDR3 sequence is 14 residues long. CDR3 sequence reads: CAISPGANTGELFF. CDR3 in DNA: TGTGCCATCAGCCCGGGAGCGAACACCGGGGAGCTGTTTTTT.

The rearrangement joins TRBV4-1 to TRBJ1-3, with D tentatively TRBD1 (5 bases). The CDR3 contains 17 residues. The V end was cut by 0 bases, the J end by 0 bases, with 12 bases between. Per germline, CDR1 MGHRA and CDR2 YSYEKL. CDR3 in amino acids: CASSQEWTRYSGNTIYF. The CDR3 DNA reads TGCGCCAGCAGCCAAGAGTGGACAAGATACTCTGGAAACACCATATATTTT.

The V call is TRBV6-5, the J call TRBJ1-4; TRBD1 is a possible D gene (6 bases). The CDR3 totals 14 residues. Germline V gene data show CDR1 as MNHEY and CDR2 as SVGAGI. V was trimmed by 6 bases and J by 5 bases, leaving 13 bases between them. CDR3 residues: CASRRQAYNEKLFF. Written as DNA, the CDR3 is TGTGCCAGCAGGAGACAGGCCTACAATGAAAAACTGTTTTTT.

The rearrangement links TRBV5-5 to TRBJ2-7, with D possibly matching TRBD2 (6 bases). The CDR3 contains 13 residues. Germline V gives CDR1 SGHKS, CDR2 YYEKEE (reference sequence). V lost 4 bases to trimming and J lost 3 bases, with 11 bases between them. The DNA of the CDR3 is TGTGCCAGCAGCACAACCGGGAGCTACGAGCAGTACTTC. This encodes CASSTTGSYEQYF.

Comments on this clone: This sample also contains other DNA sequences that code for the same CDR3. V is TRBV19 and J is TRBJ2-7, with TRBD1 identical over 7 bases. The germline V gene encodes CDR1 LNHDA and CDR2 SQIVND (reference sequence). This CDR3 contains 14 residues. V was clipped by 1 base and J by 2 bases; unmatched bases: 2. The CDR3 sequence is CASSIGQGAYEQYF. CDR3 DNA sequence: TGTGCCAGTAGTATAGGGCAGGGGGCCTACGAGCAGTACTTC.

The gene calls are TRBV7-8 and TRBJ1-2, with TRBD1 identical over 7 bases. V lost 5 bases and J lost 0; bases outside the gene matches: 12. Per the germline V gene, CDR1 is SGHVS and CDR2 is FQNEAQ. This CDR3 is 17 amino acids long. The CDR3 region has the DNA TGTGCCAGCAGCCACCGGGACAGCTTAAAAGCTAACTATGGCTACACCTTC. Translated: CASSHRDSLKANYGYTF.

J is TRBJ1-6 and V is TRBV3-1 (or the pseudogene TRBV3-2), with D possibly matching TRBD1 (5 bases). Germline V CDR1 and CDR2: LGHDT, YNNKEL (reference sequence). V lost 6 bases and J lost 8, with 14 bases in between. This CDR3 spans 14 amino acids. As DNA, the CDR3 is TGTGCCAGCAGACTAGGGACTGAGGATTCACCCCTCCACTTT. It specifies CASRLGTEDSPLHF.

This clone was seen a handful of times. V is TRBV30 and J is TRBJ1-5; TRBD1 matches 8 bases. In germline, CDR1 is GTSNPN, CDR2 SVGIG (reference sequence). The CDR3 consists of 15 residues. V lost 3 bases and J lost 4; bases outside the gene matches: 8. In DNA, the CDR3 is TGTGCCTGGAGGGCCCCGGACAGGGCTAATCAGCCCCAGCATTTT. It is translated as CAWRAPDRANQPQHF. Based on the CDR3 plus reference TRBV30 and TRBJ1-5, the full variable domain is SQTIHQWPATLVQPVGSPLSLECTVEGTSNPNLYWYRQAAGRGLQLLFYSVGIGQISSEVPQNLSASRPQDRQFILSSKKLLLSDSGFYLCAWRAPDRANQPQHFGDGTRLSIL.

The V gene is TRBV5-1, the J gene TRBJ2-7; 8 positions agree with TRBD2. Germline V CDR1 and CDR2: SGHRS, YFSETQ. The V segment lost 1 base and the J segment 2 bases; nucleotides outside the gene matches: 8. This CDR3 spans 16 amino acids. The chain's CDR3 is CASSLSGGSGAYEQYF. The CDR3 DNA follows: TGCGCCAGCAGCTTGTCGGGTGGTAGCGGGGCCTACGAGCAGTACTTC.

The chain uses TRBV18 and TRBJ2-7; D is possibly TRBD1 (6 bases). The CDR3 consists of 15 residues. With 3 bases removed from V and 7 bases from J, the gap between germline ends came to 19 bases. CDR1 is KGHSH and CDR2 is LQKENI in the germline V gene. The chain's CDR3 is CASSPKDGDQGEQYF. CDR3 coding DNA: TGTGCCAGCTCACCTAAGGACGGGGACCAGGGGGAGCAGTACTTC.

The rearrangement uses TRBV7-5 and TRBJ2-1; the table's D call TRBD2 went unverified against the DNA. TRBV7-5 is a listed pseudogene. The CDR3 covers 14 residues. CDR3 nucleotides: TGTGTCAGAAGCCAAACCGGGACTAGCGGTGAGCAGTTCTTC. This translates into CVRSQTGTSGEQFF.

The chain links TRBV3-1 (or the pseudogene TRBV3-2) to TRBJ2-3, with 9 bases identical to TRBD2. The CDR3 totals 17 residues. J gave up 6 bases and V 0 bases, and 10 bases lay outside the gene matches. Germline lookup yields CDR1 LGHDT and CDR2 YNNKEL (reference sequence). CDR3 loop: CASSQDLAAGGLDTQYF. The CDR3 DNA is TGTGCCAGCAGCCAAGATCTTGCAGCGGGAGGTTTGGATACGCAGTATTTT.

V usage is TRBV28 and J usage is TRBJ2-7; a possible D gene is TRBD2 (6 bases). In germline, CDR1 is MDHEN, CDR2 SYDVKM. The CDR3 has 15 amino acids. With 6 bases removed from V and 2 bases from J, the gap between germline ends came to 17 bases. CDR3 sequence: CASRPGDWDTYEQYF. In DNA form, the CDR3 reads TGTGCCAGCAGGCCGGGGGACTGGGATACCTACGAGCAGTACTTC.

The V and J genes are TRBV5-5 and TRBJ2-7, with D possibly matching TRBD2 (5 bases). Trimming left V 1 base short and J 4 bases short, with 9 bases between. This CDR3 is 13 amino acids long. CDR1 is SGHKS, CDR2 YYEKEE, per germline (reference sequence). DNA of the CDR3: TGTGCCAGCAGCTTGTTAGCGTTTTACGAGCAGTACTTC. It specifies CASSLLAFYEQYF.

This clone was observed a handful of times. The sample carries other DNA sequences with the same CDR3. The chain is built from TRBV5-1 and TRBJ1-1; possibly TRBD1 for D (6 bases). The CDR3 is made up of 14 amino acids. Trimming cost V 2 bases and J 5 bases, with 13 bases left between them. CDR1 and CDR2 from the germline V gene are SGHRS and YFSETQ. In nucleotides, the CDR3 is TGCGCCAGCAGCTTCCAGGGAAGGGGGACTGAAGCTTTCTTT. Its protein product is CASSFQGRGTEAFF.

Turning to this clone: The junction does not match germline at one end; this may be a read error. This chain connects TRBV2 to TRBJ1-2, with a possible D match to TRBD1 (5 bases). This CDR3 spans 18 amino acids. Germline loops: CDR1 SNHLY, CDR2 FYNNEI. The CDR3 reads CASRVGGRGQSIRYGYTF. In DNA form, the CDR3 reads TGTGCCAGCAGAGTGGGGGGTAGGGGCCAGTCGATTCGTTATGGTTACACCTTC. The complete variable domain, with remaining parts taken from reference TRBV2 and TRBJ1-2, reads EPEVTQTPSHQVTQMGQEVILRCVPISNHLYFYWYRQILGQKVEFLVSFYNNEISEKSEIFDDQFSVERPDGSNFTLKIRSTKLEDSAMYFCASRVGGRGQSIRYGYTFGSGTRLTVV.

In its sample, this clone was seen once. The same CDR3 arises from other DNA sequences in this sample as well. The chain employs TRBV28 and TRBJ1-2; no clear D. Germline CDR1 and CDR2: MDHEN and SYDVKM. This CDR3 spans 14 amino acids. V lost 1 base to trimming and J lost 4 bases, with 10 bases between them. The CDR3 DNA sequence: TGTGCCAGCAGTTTATTTTCGGGGTCCTATGGCTACACCTTC. Amino acid sequence: CASSLFSGSYGYTF.

The rearrangement links TRBV29-1 to TRBJ2-1, with 8 nucleotides matching TRBD2. Looked up from germline, CDR1 is SQVTM and CDR2 is ANQGSEA. The CDR3 has 15 amino acids. The V and J ends lost 3 bases and 7 bases, in that order; junction bases with no gene match: 11. CDR3 amino acids: CSVDKFKRELNEQFF. The CDR3 DNA reads TGCAGCGTTGATAAGTTCAAGCGGGAGTTGAATGAGCAGTTCTTC.

This clone appeared a few times. This chain uses TRBV5-5 with TRBJ1-1, with 9 bases fitting TRBD1. The CDR3 is made up of 13 amino acids. Germline trimming cut 4 bases from V and 5 bases from J; bases unmatched to any gene: 3. Germline CDR1 is SGHKS and CDR2 is YYEKEE (reference sequence). The CDR3 DNA sequence: TGTGCCAGCAGCACGACAGGGGGAACTGAAGCTTTCTTT. Translating it yields CASSTTGGTEAFF.

The chain recombines TRBV3-1 (or the pseudogene TRBV3-2) with TRBJ2-6, with 8 bases identical to TRBD2. V trimming: 1 base; J trimming: 1 base; junction bases outside the gene matches: 6. Germline V gene sequence: CDR1 LGHDT, CDR2 YNNKEL (reference sequence). The CDR3 has 18 residues. The CDR3: CASSQAYSGTSGANVLTF. The CDR3 DNA reads as TGTGCCAGCAGCCAAGCCTATAGCGGGACGTCTGGGGCCAACGTCCTGACTTTC.